This entry is about one TCR beta chain. The Seattle patients joined while their infection was active and were tracked longitudinally afterward. The CDR3 sequence is 15 residues long. The V gene end was trimmed by 8 bases and the J gene end by 2 bases; junction bases not matched to a gene: 6. Germline V gene lookup returns CDR1 MGHDK and CDR2 SYGVNS. Source study methods: For nucleated cells, counts were estimated from reference gene primer amplification. Sequencing used immunoSEQ multiplex PCR; TCRdb keeps in-frame clones, though not all of them. V and J calls plus clone size are reproduced from that table; the DNA served to infer D and trimming. Counted here are around 370,000 clones, around nine tenths occurring once; the ten biggest clones make up about 6.7%. This record comes from a study of blood T cell repertoires in COVID-19. Across the whole study: Collection of acute and convalescent COVID-19 samples took place in the United States, Italy and Spain. Sample material is recorded as cDNA or gDNA derived from T cells, B-cell-depleted T cells, or PBMCs.

The clonotype originates from a woman aged 70-85 years with COVID-19, enrolled during active disease. The material sequenced was peripheral blood. This chain joins TRBV25-1 and TRBJ1-4; TRBD1 agrees at 9 bases. CDR3 nucleotide sequence: TGTGCCAGCCTACAGGGGGCGGCTACTAATGAAAAACTGTTTTTT. It codes for CASLQGAATNEKLFF.